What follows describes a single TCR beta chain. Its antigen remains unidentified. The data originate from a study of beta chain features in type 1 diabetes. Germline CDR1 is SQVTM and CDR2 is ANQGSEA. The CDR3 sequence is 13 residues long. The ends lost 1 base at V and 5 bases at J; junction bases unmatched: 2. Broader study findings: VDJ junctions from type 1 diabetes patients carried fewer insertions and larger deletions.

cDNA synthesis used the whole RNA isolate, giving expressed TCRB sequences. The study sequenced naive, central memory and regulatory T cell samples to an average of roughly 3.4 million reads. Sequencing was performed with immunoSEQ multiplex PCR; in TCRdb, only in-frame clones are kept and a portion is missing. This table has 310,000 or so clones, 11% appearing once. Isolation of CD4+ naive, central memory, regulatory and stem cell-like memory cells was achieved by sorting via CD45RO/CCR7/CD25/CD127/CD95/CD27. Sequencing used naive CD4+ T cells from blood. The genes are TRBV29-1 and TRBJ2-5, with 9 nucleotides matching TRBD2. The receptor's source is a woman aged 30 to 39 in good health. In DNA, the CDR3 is TGCAGCGTTGAAGGCGGGAGGGCGGAGACCCAGTACTTC. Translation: CSVEGGRAETQYF.